This TCR beta chain was sequenced for a study of blood T cell repertoires in COVID-19. Study-level background: COVID-19 samples from acute and convalescent phases originated in the United States, Italy and Spain. Sources were T cells, B-cell-depleted T cells, or PBMCs; the material itself was cDNA or gDNA.

Original analysis: Amplification of reference gene primers provided the estimated nucleated cell counts. Only in-frame clones appear in the TCRdb table, and some are missing; sequencing was by immunoSEQ multiplex PCR. The V and J calls and clone size are taken from that table; D and trimming were inferred from the DNA. The sample includes fewer than 100,000 clones, 82% seen only once; the top ten take 8.5% to 14%. In germline, CDR1 is SGHTS, CDR2 YDEGEE. Trimming removed 4 bases from V and 2 bases from J, with 13 bases in between. This CDR3 has 15 residues. The sequence was collected from a man aged 45-65 years with acute or convalescent COVID-19. The chain joins TRBV5-8 to TRBJ2-1; possibly TRBD2 for D (5 bases). The source material was peripheral blood. The CDR3 bases are TGTGCCAGCAGCATCCTATCCGGGACCTACAATGAGCAGTTCTTC. It yields the protein CASSILSGTYNEQFF.